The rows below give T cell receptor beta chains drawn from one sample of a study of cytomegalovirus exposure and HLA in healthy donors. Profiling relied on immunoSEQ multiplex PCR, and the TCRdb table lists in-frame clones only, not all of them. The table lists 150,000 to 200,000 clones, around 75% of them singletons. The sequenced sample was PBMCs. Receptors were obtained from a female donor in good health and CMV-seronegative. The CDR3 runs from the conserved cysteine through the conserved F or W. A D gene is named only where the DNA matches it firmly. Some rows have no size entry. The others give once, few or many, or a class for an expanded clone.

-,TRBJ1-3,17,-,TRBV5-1,CASSLEGVPTSGNTIYF,TGCGCCAGCAGCTTGGAGGGGGTTCCCACCTCTGGAAACACCATATATTTT
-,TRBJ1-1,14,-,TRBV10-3,CAISETSLNTEAFF,TGTGCCATCAGTGAGACATCACTGAACACTGAAGCTTTCTTT
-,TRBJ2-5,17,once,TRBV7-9,CASRFPPGEAEGETQYF,TGTGCCAGCAGATTTCCCCCTGGGGAAGCGGAAGGAGAGACCCAGTACTTC
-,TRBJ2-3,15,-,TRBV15,CATSTLGALADTQYF,TGTGCCACCAGCACTTTAGGGGCACTCGCAGATACGCAGTATTTT
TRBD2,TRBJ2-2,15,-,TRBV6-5,CASTPTSGNTGELFF,TGTGCCAGCACCCCGACTAGCGGGAACACCGGGGAGCTGTTTTTT
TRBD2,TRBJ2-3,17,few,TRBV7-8,CASSLEPAGGSFGTQYF,TGTGCCAGCAGCTTAGAGCCAGCGGGGGGCTCCTTCGGTACGCAGTATTTT
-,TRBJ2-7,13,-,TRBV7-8,CASSLGAGYEQYF,TGTGCCAGCAGCTTAGGGGCTGGCTACGAGCAGTACTTC
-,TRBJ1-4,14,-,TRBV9,CASSVGAGVEKLFF,TGTGCCAGCAGCGTAGGCGCAGGGGTTGAAAAACTGTTTTTT
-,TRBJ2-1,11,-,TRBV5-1,CASRQGNEQFF,TGCGCCAGCAGACAGGGTAATGAGCAGTTCTTC
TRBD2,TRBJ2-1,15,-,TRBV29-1,CSVPLAGGPYNEQFF,TGCAGCGTTCCTCTAGCGGGAGGGCCTTACAATGAGCAGTTCTTC
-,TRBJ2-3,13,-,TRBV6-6,CASSYGVTDTQYF,TGTGCCAGCAGTTACGGAGTCACAGATACGCAGTATTTT
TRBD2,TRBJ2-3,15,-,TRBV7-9,CASSTQRGDTDTQYF,TGTGCCAGCAGCACCCAGCGGGGGGACACAGATACGCAGTATTTT
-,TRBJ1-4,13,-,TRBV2,CASSVGSNEKLFF,TGTGCCAGCAGTGTCGGGAGTAATGAAAAACTGTTTTTT
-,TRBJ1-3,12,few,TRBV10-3,CAIGSSGNTIYF,TGTGCCATCGGCTCCTCTGGAAACACCATATATTTT
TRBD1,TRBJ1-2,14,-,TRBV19,CASSLDRANYGYTF,TGTGCCAGTAGTTTGGACAGGGCTAACTATGGCTACACCTTC
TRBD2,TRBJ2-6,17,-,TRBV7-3,CASSPSGGAAGANVLTF,TGTGCCAGCAGCCCTAGCGGGGGGGCGGCTGGGGCCAACGTCCTGACTTTC
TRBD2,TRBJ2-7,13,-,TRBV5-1,CASSPAGIYEQYF,TGCGCCAGCAGCCCAGCGGGAATATACGAGCAGTACTTC
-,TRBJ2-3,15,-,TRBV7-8,CASRVWGSRTDTQYF,TGTGCCAGCAGGGTCTGGGGCAGCCGCACAGATACGCAGTATTTT
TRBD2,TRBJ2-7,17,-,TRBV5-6,CASSLRTSGLRGYEQYF,TGTGCCAGCAGCTTGAGGACTAGCGGGCTTAGGGGCTACGAGCAGTACTTC
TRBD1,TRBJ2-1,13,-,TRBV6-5,CASRGTGQHEQFF,TGTGCCAGCAGGGGGACAGGTCAACATGAGCAGTTCTTC
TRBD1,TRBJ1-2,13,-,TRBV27,CASSFQGADGYTF,TGTGCCAGCAGTTTTCAGGGGGCGGATGGCTACACCTTC
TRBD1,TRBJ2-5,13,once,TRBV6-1,CASSLGQEETQYF,TGTGCCAGCAGTCTGGGACAGGAAGAGACCCAGTACTTC
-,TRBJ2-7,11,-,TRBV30,CAWSSAGSWYF,TGTGCCTGGAGTAGTGCGGGATCATGGTACTTC
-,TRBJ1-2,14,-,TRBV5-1,CASSLFGGDYGYTF,TGCGCCAGCAGCTTGTTCGGGGGAGACTATGGCTACACCTTC
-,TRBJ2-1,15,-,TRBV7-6,CASSLVQISYNEQFF,TGTGCCAGCAGCTTAGTCCAGATCTCCTACAATGAGCAGTTCTTC
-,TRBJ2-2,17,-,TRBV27,CASSPLGQIYNTGELFF,TGTGCCAGCAGTCCCCTTGGACAGATATACAACACCGGGGAGCTGTTTTTT
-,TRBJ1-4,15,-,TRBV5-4,CASSLARQGYEKLFF,TGTGCCAGCAGCTTGGCTCGCCAGGGTTACGAAAAACTGTTTTTT
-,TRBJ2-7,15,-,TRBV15,CATSRLGGKSDEQYF,TGTGCCACCAGCAGACTAGGGGGAAAAAGCGACGAGCAGTACTTC
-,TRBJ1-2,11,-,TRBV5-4,CASSLGTDYTF,TGTGCCAGCAGCTTGGGGACAGATTACACCTTC
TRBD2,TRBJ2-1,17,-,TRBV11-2,CASSLRTSGISYNEQFF,TGTGCCAGCAGCTTGAGGACTAGCGGGATCTCCTACAATGAGCAGTTCTTC
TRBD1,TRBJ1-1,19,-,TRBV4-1,CASSQDKDRGDLVNTEAFF,TGCGCCAGCAGCCAAGATAAAGACAGGGGGGACCTTGTGAACACTGAAGCTTTCTTT
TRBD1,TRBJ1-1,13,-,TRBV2,CASSPGQGFEAFF,TGTGCCAGCAGTCCTGGACAGGGGTTTGAAGCTTTCTTT
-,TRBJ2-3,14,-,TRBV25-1,CASSVWTSTDTQYF,TGTGCCAGCAGTGTTTGGACTAGCACAGATACGCAGTATTTT
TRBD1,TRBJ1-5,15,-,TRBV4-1,CASSQTGQPHQPQHF,TGCGCCAGCAGCCAAACGGGACAGCCGCATCAGCCCCAGCATTTT
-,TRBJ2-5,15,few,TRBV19,CASSPRQGGRETQYF,TGTGCCAGTAGTCCCCGACAGGGAGGTAGAGAGACCCAGTACTTC
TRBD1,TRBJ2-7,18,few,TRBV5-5,CASSILKGTGELSYEQYF,TGTGCCAGCAGCATATTAAAGGGGACAGGGGAACTCTCCTACGAGCAGTACTTC
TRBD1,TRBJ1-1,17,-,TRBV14,CASSQDGTTGGRTEAFF,TGTGCCAGCAGCCAAGACGGGACGACAGGGGGCCGAACTGAAGCTTTCTTT
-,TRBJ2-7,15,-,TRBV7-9,CSSSFPGGATYEQYF,TGTTCCAGCAGCTTCCCCGGGGGAGCCACCTACGAGCAGTACTTC
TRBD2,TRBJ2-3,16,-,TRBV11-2,CASSLGGLAATDTQYF,TGTGCCAGCAGCTTAGGGGGACTAGCGGCCACAGATACGCAGTATTTT
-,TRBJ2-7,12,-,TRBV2,CASSESGYEQYF,TGTGCCAGCAGTGAGTCAGGCTACGAGCAGTACTTC
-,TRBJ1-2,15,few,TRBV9,CASSVGGQANYGYTF,TGTGCCAGCAGCGTCGGAGGGCAGGCTAACTATGGCTACACCTTC